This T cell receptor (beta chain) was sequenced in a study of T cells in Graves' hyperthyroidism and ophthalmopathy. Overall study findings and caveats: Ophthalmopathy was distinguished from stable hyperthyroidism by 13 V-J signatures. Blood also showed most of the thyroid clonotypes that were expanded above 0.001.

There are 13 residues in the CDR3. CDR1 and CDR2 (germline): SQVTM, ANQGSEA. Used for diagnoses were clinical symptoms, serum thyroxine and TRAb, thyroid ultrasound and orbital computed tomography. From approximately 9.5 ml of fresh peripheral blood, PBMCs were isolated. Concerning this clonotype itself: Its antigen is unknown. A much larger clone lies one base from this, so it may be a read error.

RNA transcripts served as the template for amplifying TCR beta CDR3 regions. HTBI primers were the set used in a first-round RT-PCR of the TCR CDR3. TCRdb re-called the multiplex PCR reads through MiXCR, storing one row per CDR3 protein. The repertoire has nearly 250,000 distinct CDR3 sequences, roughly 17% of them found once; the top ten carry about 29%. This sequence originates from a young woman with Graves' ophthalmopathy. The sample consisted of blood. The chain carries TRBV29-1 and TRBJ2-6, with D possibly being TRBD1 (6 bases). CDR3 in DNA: TGCAGCGTAGGGACAACCGGGGCCAACGTCCCGACTTTC. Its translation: CSVGTTGANVPTF.